This T cell receptor beta chain originates from a study of T cells in Graves' hyperthyroidism and ophthalmopathy. Points on this clonotype: The antigen remains unidentified.

TCR beta CDR3 region amplification was performed from RNA transcripts. A first-round RT-PCR of the TCR CDR3 used the HTBI primer set. TCRdb reprocessed the multiplex PCR reads via MiXCR and lists one record per CDR3 protein. This repertoire shows under 300,000 distinct CDR3 sequences, more than 14% found once; its top ten account for about an eighth. V lost 2 bases, J lost 6 bases, and 3 bases stayed unmatched. The CDR3 contains 15 residues. From germline, CDR1 is SNHLY and CDR2 FYNNEI. General study findings and limits: Most clonotypes expanded in the thyroid (above 0.001) were also present in blood. Using 13 V-J features, a model discriminated ophthalmopathy from stable hyperthyroidism.

Sequenced: blood. The origin of this receptor is a woman between 35 and 50 years old with Graves' hyperthyroidism that later progressed to Graves' ophthalmopathy. V and J are TRBV2 and TRBJ2-1, with 11 bases identical to TRBD2. CDR3 protein: CASSEYLAGGNEQFF. DNA of the CDR3: TGTGCCAGCAGTGAATATCTAGCGGGAGGCAATGAGCAGTTCTTC.